The 3 T cell receptor beta chains below come from one sample, sequenced in a study of CD8 T cells in ankylosing spondylitis. TCRdb re-called the 5' RACE reads with MiXCR, one entry per CDR3 protein. The sample holds about 220,000 distinct CDR3 sequences, around a quarter seen once. Sequenced input: blood, either unsorted or a sorted T cell fraction (not recorded which). The source of these receptors is a male donor with ankylosing spondylitis or in good health (not recorded which).

This clonotype was seen more than once but under ten times. The chain recombines TRBV9 with TRBJ2-5; 10 positions agree with TRBD1. Germline V gene data show CDR1 as SGDLS and CDR2 as YYNGEE. V lost 1 base, J lost 5 bases, and 5 bases stayed unmatched. The CDR3 sequence is 15 residues long. The CDR3 nucleotides read TGTGCCAGCAGCGTACGCGGGACAGGGGAGGAGACCCAGTACTTC. Translated: CASSVRGTGEETQYF.

This CDR3 is CASRKADWRTDTQYF. As DNA, the CDR3 is TGTGCCAGCAGGAAGGCGGACTGGCGCACAGATACGCAGTATTTT. The rearrangement links TRBV6-1 to TRBJ2-3; D possibly corresponds to TRBD2 (5 bases). This CDR3 is 15 amino acids long. The germline gives CDR1 MNHNS, CDR2 SASEGT. Trimming cost V 6 bases and J 1 base, with 14 bases left between them.

This clonotype has ten or more counts. This chain links TRBV27 with TRBJ2-1; D gene ambiguous. The CDR3 sequence is 13 residues long. V was trimmed by 6 bases and J by 10 bases, leaving 16 bases between them. Germline CDR1 and CDR2: MNHEY and SMNVEV (reference sequence). CDR3 bases: TGTGCCAGCAGCTCCCGGTTCTTAATCGAGCAGTTCTTC. It is translated as CASSSRFLIEQFF.